Listed here are 10 T cell receptor beta chains from one sample, sequenced in a study of T cells in localized non-small cell lung cancer (dated by TCRdb to about 2020). Receptor libraries were prepared by the immunoSEQ multiplex PCR assay. TCRdb took this table from immuneACCESS and kept in-frame rearrangements with V and J called. Such tables lack part of the clones; where checked against another copy, unresolved V genes explain under half of the gap, and the rest is unexplained. The sample table contains under 50,000 clones; only one count was recorded for around 86% of them. The top ten constitute roughly 5.4% of the sample. Sequencing used peripheral blood mononuclear cells, obtained before any cancer treatment. The receptors come from a male donor older than 55 with stage II lung adenocarcinoma.

This clone was seen once. The genes are TRBV6-5 and TRBJ1-5, with D perhaps TRBD1 (5 bases). The V gene's germline CDR1 is MNHEY and CDR2 SVGAGI. V was shortened by 9 bases and J by 1 base, with 13 bases between the two germline ends. The CDR3 is 14 amino acids. CDR3 sequence: CASDGEGSNQPQHF. DNA for the CDR3: TGTGCCAGTGACGGAGAGGGGAGCAATCAGCCCCAGCATTTT.

The chain couples TRBV4-1 to TRBJ2-7; D unclear. The ends were cut back, 0 bases at V and 4 bases at J, with 13 bases in the middle. This CDR3 contains 15 residues. Germline V lookup: CDR1 MGHRA, CDR2 YSYEKL. CDR3 in DNA: TGCGCCAGCAGCCAAGAGAAAGCCCGATGGTACGAGCAGTACTTC. Its translation: CASSQEKARWYEQYF.

The rearrangement uses TRBV2 and TRBJ1-1; 9 nucleotides match TRBD1. The CDR3 spans 13 residues. After removal of 2 bases from V and 9 bases from J, the junction contained 4 bases not matched to a gene. Germline loops: CDR1 SNHLY, CDR2 FYNNEI. CDR3 sequence: CASSEMTGGQAFF. CDR3 DNA sequence: TGTGCCAGCAGTGAAATGACAGGGGGTCAAGCTTTCTTT. Full variable domain (missing parts from reference TRBV2 and TRBJ1-1): EPEVTQTPSHQVTQMGQEVILRCVPISNHLYFYWYRQILGQKVEFLVSFYNNEISEKSEIFDDQFSVERPDGSNFTLKIRSTKLEDSAMYFCASSEMTGGQAFFGQGTRLTVV.

This chain links TRBV19 with TRBJ2-5; 10 nucleotides line up with TRBD2. CDR3 length equals 13 residues. Trimming at V came to 3 bases and at J to 7 bases, leaving 2 bases not matched to a gene. Germline assignment: CDR1 LNHDA and CDR2 SQIVND (reference sequence). The CDR3 reads CASSILAGGTQYF. The CDR3 DNA is TGTGCCAGTAGTATTTTAGCGGGGGGGACCCAGTACTTC.

This clone appeared a few times. The chain carries TRBV2 and TRBJ1-2; D is possibly TRBD1 (6 bases). Per the germline V gene, CDR1 is SNHLY and CDR2 is FYNNEI. V dropped 6 bases and J dropped 4 bases, with 15 bases sitting between them. The CDR3 has 14 amino acids. The CDR3: CASRYREGPYGYTF. As DNA, the CDR3 is TGTGCCAGCAGGTACAGGGAAGGGCCCTATGGCTACACCTTC.

The rearrangement joins TRBV9 to TRBJ2-7; 7 bases are shared with TRBD1. Trimming cost V 4 bases and J 0 bases; bases outside gene matches: 4. Germline V lookup: CDR1 SGDLS, CDR2 YYNGEE. This CDR3 has 14 residues. For the CDR3, the DNA is TGTGCCAGCAGCATGACAGGGAGCTCCTACGAGCAGTACTTC. Its protein product is CASSMTGSSYEQYF.

The chain links TRBV19 to TRBJ1-5; no clear D gene. The CDR3 runs 15 residues. Germline-derived CDR1 and CDR2 are LNHDA and SQIVND (reference sequence). V shed 6 bases and J shed 3 bases, with 15 bases lying between them. The CDR3 DNA sequence: TGTGCCAGTAGGGGCCCCCCTGGTTACAATCAGCCCCAGCATTTT. This sequence encodes CASRGPPGYNQPQHF.

The gene calls are TRBV6-1 and TRBJ2-7, with 7 bases matching TRBD1. In germline, CDR1 is MNHNS, CDR2 SASEGT. With V trimmed by 5 bases and J by 2 bases, 6 bases remained unmatched. CDR3 length: 14 amino acids. The CDR3 sequence: CASSRDRVAYEQYF. The CDR3 bases are TGTGCCAGCAGTCGTGACAGGGTGGCCTACGAGCAGTACTTC.

This chain uses TRBV2 with TRBJ2-2; a weak D match, TRBD2 (7 bases). CDR3 size: 16 residues. Germline CDR1 is SNHLY and CDR2 is FYNNEI. Trimming stripped 7 bases from V and 8 bases from J, with 23 bases between. The CDR3: CASTRQRGGVSGELFF. The CDR3 DNA follows: TGTGCCAGCACCCGCCAAAGGGGGGGCGTATCGGGGGAGCTGTTTTTT.

This chain connects TRBV7-9 to TRBJ1-3; D might be TRBD1 (6 bases). Germline V gene data show CDR1 as SEHNR and CDR2 as FQNEAQ (reference sequence). The V end was cut by 2 bases, the J end by 4 bases, with 6 bases between. This CDR3 has 13 residues. The CDR3 reads CASSLRGGNTIYF. DNA for the CDR3: TGTGCCAGCAGCTTAAGGGGGGGAAACACCATATATTTT.